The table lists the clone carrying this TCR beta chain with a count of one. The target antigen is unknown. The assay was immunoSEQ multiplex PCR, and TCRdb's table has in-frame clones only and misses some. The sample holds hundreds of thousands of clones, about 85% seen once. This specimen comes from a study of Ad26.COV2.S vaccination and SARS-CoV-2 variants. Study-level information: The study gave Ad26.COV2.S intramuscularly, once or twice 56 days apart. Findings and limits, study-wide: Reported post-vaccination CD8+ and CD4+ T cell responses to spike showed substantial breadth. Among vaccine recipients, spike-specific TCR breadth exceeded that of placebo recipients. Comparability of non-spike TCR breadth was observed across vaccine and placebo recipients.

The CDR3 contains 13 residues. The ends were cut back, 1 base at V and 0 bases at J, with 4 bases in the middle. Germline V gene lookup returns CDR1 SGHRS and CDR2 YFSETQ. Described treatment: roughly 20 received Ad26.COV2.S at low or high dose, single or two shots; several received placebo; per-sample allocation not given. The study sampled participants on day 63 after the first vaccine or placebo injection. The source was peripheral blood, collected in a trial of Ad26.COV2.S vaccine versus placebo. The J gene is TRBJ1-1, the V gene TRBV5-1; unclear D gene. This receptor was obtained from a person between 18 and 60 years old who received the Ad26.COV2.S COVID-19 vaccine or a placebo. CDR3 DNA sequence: TGCGCCAGCAGCTTGCCCTTGAACACTGAAGCTTTCTTT. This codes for CASSLPLNTEAFF.